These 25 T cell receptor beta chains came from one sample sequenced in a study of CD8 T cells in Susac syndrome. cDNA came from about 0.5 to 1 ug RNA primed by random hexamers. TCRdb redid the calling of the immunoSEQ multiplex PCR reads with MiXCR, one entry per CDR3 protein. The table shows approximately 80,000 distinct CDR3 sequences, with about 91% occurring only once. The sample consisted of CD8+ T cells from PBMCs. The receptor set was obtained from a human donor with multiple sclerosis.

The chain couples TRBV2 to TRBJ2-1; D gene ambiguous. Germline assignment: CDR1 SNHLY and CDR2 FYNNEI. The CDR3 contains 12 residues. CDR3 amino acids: CGSHWPVNEQFF. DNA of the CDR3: TGTGGTTCCCACTGGCCAGTCAATGAGCAGTTCTTC. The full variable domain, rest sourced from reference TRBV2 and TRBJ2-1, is EPEVTQTPSHQVTQMGQEVILRCVPISNHLYFYWYRQILGQKVEFLVSFYNNEISEKSEIFDDQFSVERPDGSNFTLKIRSTKLEDSAMYFCGSHWPVNEQFFGPGTRLTVL.

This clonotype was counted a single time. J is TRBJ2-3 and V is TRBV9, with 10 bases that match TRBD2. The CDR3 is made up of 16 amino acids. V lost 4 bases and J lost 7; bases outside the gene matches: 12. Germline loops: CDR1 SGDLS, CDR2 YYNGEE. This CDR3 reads CASSPAVAGGENTQYF. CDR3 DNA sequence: TGTGCCAGCAGCCCCGCGGTAGCGGGGGGCGAGAATACGCAGTATTTT. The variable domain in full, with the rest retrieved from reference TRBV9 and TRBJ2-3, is DSGVTQTPKHLITATGQRVTLRCSPRSGDLSVYWYQQSLDQGLQFLIQYYNGEERAKGNILERFSAQQFPDLHSELNLSSLELGDSALYFCASSPAVAGGENTQYFGPGTRLTVL.

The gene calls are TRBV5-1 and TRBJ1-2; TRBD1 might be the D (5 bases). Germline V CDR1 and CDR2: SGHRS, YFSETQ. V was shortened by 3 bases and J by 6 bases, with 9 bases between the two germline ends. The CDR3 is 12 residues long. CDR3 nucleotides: TGCGCCAGCAGCTGGGACGGTGATGGCTACACCTTC. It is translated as CASSWDGDGYTF.

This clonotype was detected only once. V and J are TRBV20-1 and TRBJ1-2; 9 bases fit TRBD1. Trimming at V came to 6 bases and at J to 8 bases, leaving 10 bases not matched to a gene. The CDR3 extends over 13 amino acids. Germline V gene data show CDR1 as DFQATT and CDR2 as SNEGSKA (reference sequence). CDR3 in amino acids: CSALRPGQGGYTF. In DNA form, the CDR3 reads TGCAGTGCACTGAGACCGGGACAGGGCGGCTACACCTTC.

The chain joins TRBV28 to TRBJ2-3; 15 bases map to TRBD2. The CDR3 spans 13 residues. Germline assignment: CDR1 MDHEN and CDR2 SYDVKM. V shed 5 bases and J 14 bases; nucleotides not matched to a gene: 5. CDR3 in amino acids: CASSTGTSGGRYF. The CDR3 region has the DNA TGTGCCAGCAGTACCGGGACTAGCGGGGGGCGGTATTTT.

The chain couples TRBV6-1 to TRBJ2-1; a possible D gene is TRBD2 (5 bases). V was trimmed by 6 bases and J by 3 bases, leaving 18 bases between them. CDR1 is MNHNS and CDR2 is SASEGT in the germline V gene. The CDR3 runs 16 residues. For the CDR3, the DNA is TGTGCCAGCAGCCGGGGTGGCAGAACATTCTACAATGAGCAGTTCTTC. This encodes CASSRGGRTFYNEQFF.

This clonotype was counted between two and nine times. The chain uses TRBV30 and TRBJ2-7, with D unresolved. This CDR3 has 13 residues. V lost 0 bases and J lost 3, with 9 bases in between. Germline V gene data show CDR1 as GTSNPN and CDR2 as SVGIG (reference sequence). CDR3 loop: CAWSVWTVYEQYF. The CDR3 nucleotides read TGTGCCTGGAGTGTATGGACGGTCTACGAGCAGTACTTC.

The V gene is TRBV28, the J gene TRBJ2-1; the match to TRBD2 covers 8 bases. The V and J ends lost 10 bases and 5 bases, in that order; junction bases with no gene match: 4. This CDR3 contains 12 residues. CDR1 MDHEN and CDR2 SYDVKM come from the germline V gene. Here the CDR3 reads CATGLEDNEQFF. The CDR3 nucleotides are TGTGCCACGGGACTAGAAGACAATGAGCAGTTCTTC.

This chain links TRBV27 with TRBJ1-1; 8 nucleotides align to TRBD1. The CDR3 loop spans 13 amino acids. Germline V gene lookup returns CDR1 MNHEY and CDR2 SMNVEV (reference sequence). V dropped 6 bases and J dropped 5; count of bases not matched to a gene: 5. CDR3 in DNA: TGTGCCAGCAGACTTACAGGGGGGACTGAAGCTTTCTTT. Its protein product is CASRLTGGTEAFF.

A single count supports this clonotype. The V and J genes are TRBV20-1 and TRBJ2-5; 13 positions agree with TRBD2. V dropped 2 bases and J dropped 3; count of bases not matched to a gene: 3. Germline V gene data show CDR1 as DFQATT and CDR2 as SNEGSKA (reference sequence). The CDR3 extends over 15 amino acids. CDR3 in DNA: TGCAGTGCTAGATCTGGACTAGCGGGGGAAGAGACCCAGTACTTC. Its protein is CSARSGLAGEETQYF.

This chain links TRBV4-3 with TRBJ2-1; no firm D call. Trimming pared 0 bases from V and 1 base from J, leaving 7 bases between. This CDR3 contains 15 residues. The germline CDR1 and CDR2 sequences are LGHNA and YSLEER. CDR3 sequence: CASSQDPGSYNEQFF. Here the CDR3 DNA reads TGCGCCAGCAGCCAAGATCCCGGATCCTACAATGAGCAGTTCTTC.

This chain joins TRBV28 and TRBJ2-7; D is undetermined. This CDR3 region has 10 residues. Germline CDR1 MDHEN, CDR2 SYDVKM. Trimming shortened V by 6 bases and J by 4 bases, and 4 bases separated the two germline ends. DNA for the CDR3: TGTGCCAGCAGGGGGTACGAGCAGTACTTC. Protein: CASRGYEQYF.

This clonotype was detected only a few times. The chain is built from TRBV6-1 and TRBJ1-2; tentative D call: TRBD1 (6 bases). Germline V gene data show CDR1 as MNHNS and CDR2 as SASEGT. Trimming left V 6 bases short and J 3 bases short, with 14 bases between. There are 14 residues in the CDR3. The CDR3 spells CASSLDSLYYGYTF. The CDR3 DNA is TGTGCCAGCAGCTTGGACAGTCTCTACTATGGCTACACCTTC.

CDR3: CASSRDVLSYEQYF. Written as DNA, the CDR3 is TGTGCCAGCAGCAGGGACGTATTATCCTACGAGCAGTACTTC. This chain uses TRBV14 with TRBJ2-7; D tentatively fits TRBD1 or TRBD2 (5 bases each). The length of the CDR3 is 14 residues. The germline gives CDR1 SGHDN, CDR2 FVKESK. The V and J ends lost 5 bases and 1 base respectively, with 12 bases between them.

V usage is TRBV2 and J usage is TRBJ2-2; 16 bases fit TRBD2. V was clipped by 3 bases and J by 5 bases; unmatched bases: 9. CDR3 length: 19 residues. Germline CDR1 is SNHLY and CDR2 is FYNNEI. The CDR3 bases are TGTGCCAGCAGTGAGAGGGGACTAGCGGGAGGGCCCCGGACCGGGGAGCTGTTTTTT. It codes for CASSERGLAGGPRTGELFF.

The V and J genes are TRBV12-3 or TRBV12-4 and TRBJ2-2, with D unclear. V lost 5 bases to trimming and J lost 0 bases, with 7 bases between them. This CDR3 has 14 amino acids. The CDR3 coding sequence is TGTGCCAGCAGTGACGGAACGAACACCGGGGAGCTGTTTTTT. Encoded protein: CASSDGTNTGELFF.

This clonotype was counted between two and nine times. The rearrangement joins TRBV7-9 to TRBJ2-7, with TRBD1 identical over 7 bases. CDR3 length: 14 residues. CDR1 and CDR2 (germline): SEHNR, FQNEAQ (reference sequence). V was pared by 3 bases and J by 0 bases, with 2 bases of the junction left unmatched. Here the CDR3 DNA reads TGTGCCAGCAGCTTGGGACAGAGCTCCTACGAGCAGTACTTC. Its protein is CASSLGQSSYEQYF.

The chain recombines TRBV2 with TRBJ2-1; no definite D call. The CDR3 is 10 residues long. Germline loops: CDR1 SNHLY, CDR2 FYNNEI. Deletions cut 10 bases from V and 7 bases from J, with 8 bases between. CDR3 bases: TGTGCCATCATGACGAATGAGCAGTTCTTC. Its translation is CAIMTNEQFF.

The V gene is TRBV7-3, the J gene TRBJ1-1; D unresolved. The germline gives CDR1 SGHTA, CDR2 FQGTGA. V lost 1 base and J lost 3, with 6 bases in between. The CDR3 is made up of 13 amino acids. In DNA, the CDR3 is TGTGCCAGCAGCTTAAACGGAGACACTGAAGCTTTCTTT. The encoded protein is CASSLNGDTEAFF.

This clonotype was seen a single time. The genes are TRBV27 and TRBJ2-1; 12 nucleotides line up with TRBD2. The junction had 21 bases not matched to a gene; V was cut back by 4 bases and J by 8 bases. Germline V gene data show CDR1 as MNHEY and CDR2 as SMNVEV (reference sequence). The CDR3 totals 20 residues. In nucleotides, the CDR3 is TGTGCCAGCAGTTCACGGACAGTCCTAGCGGGAGGGCCGTCTGACGATGAGCAGTTCTTC. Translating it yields CASSSRTVLAGGPSDDEQFF.

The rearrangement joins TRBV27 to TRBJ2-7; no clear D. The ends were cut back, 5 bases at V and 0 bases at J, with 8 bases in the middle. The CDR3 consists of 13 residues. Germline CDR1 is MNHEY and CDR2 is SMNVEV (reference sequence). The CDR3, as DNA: TGTGCCAGCAGTGCCGTGGCCTCCTACGAGCAGTACTTC. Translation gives CASSAVASYEQYF.

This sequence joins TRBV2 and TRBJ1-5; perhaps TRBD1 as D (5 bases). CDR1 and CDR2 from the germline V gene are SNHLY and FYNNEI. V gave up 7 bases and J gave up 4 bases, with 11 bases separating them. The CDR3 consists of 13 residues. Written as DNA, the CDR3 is TGTGCCAGCAAAGGGGACCTAAATCAGCCCCAGCATTTT. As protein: CASKGDLNQPQHF.

The chain's CDR3 is CASGFEGPEAFF. The DNA of the CDR3 is TGTGCTAGTGGTTTTGAGGGTCCTGAAGCTTTCTTT. This chain uses TRBV12-5 with TRBJ1-1; no clear D. Germline V gives CDR1 LGHNT, CDR2 FRNRAP. The CDR3 consists of 12 residues. V lost 3 bases and J 6 bases, leaving 8 bases between the germline ends.

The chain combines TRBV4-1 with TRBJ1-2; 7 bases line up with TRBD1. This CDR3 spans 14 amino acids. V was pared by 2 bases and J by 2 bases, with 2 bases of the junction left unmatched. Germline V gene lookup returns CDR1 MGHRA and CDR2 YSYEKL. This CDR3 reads CASSQLTGNYGYTF. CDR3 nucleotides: TGCGCCAGCAGCCAATTGACAGGGAACTATGGCTACACCTTC.

The CDR3 region has the DNA TGTGCCAGCAGCACCGGGACAGGCGGTTGGGAACTGTTTTTT. This translates into CASSTGTGGWELFF. The V and J genes are TRBV7-9 and TRBJ1-4; 8 bases map to TRBD1. CDR3 length: 14 residues. From germline, CDR1 is SEHNR and CDR2 FQNEAQ (reference sequence). With V trimmed by 5 bases and J by 12 bases, 11 bases remained unmatched.